This TCR beta chain was captured in a study of T cells in tuberculosis. General observations from the study: Smaller alpha distances in active tuberculosis partly reflected shorter CDR3-alpha lengths. Active tuberculosis cases were adults; controls were adolescents.

Specified time point: new active TB diagnosis, blood taken before or within 7 days of starting treatment. Each donor contributed roughly 92,000 T cells on average, unsorted. The V gene end was trimmed by 1 base and the J gene end by 6 bases; junction bases not matched to a gene: 8. CDR3 length: 15 residues. Per germline, CDR1 SGHKS and CDR2 YYEKEE (reference sequence). In regard to this clone: Its antigen is not known.

This table comes from immunoSEQ multiplex PCR, and its TCRdb copy is limited to in-frame clones, with some not included. The table has approximately 46,000 clones, about 95% seen once. The material was PBMCs, obtained at tuberculosis diagnosis. The chain joins TRBV5-5 to TRBJ2-3; 7 bases fit TRBD2. The receptor's source is an adult with tuberculosis. The CDR3 sequence: CASSLPLAVGDTQYF. DNA of the CDR3: TGTGCCAGCAGCTTGCCCCTAGCGGTGGGGGATACGCAGTATTTT.